This is a list of T cell receptor beta chains from one sample in a study of beta chain features in type 1 diabetes. Clones were sequenced by immunoSEQ multiplex PCR, and TCRdb holds only the in-frame ones, with some missing. The sample holds about 53,000 clones, 55% to 70% seen once. The sample consisted of stem cell memory CD4+ T cells from blood. Receptor source: a woman in her 30s with type 1 diabetes. Both conserved end residues are part of each CDR3. The D gene is left open where the match is weak. Expanded clones are given a class, and other clones once, few, many or no size at all.

TRBJ2-7 TRBD1 TRBV7-6 - CASSLAGDRSYEQYF TGTGCCAGCAGCTTAGCGGGGGACAGGTCCTACGAGCAGTACTTC
TRBJ1-5 TRBD1 TRBV4-1 few CASSRDRRGQPQHF TGCGCCAGCAGCCGGGACAGGCGGGGTCAGCCCCAGCATTTT
TRBJ1-5 TRBD1 TRBV7-9 few CASSLTGGAQHF TGTGCCAGCAGCCTGACAGGGGGAGCCCAGCATTTT
TRBJ2-1 TRBD2 TRBV6-1 - CASRELAGGPRYNEQFF TGTGCCAGCAGGGAACTAGCGGGAGGGCCTCGGTACAATGAGCAGTTCTTC
TRBJ2-7 TRBD1 TRBV7-9 - CASSLQRQGVKYF TGTGCCAGCAGCTTACAAAGACAGGGGGTAAAGTACTTC
TRBJ2-7 TRBD2 TRBV10-3 - CAISEHLAGGFYEQYF TGTGCCATCAGTGAGCATCTAGCGGGAGGGTTCTACGAGCAGTACTTC
TRBJ2-3 - TRBV10-1 - CASSPGADTQYF TGCGCCAGCAGCCCGGGAGCCGATACGCAGTATTTT
TRBJ1-2 TRBD1 TRBV6-6 - CASSFDRANYGYTF TGTGCCAGCAGCTTCGACAGGGCTAACTATGGCTACACCTTC
TRBJ1-4 - TRBV30 - CAWSVGGGRGKLFF TGTGCCTGGAGTGTAGGCGGGGGGCGAGGAAAACTGTTTTTT
TRBJ2-3 TRBD2 TRBV19 - CASSARESGSLTDTQYF TGTGCCAGTAGTGCCCGGGAGAGCGGGAGTTTAACAGATACGCAGTATTTT
TRBJ2-1 - TRBV28 few CASTTLGDEQFF TGTGCCAGCACGACCCTCGGGGATGAGCAGTTCTTC
TRBJ2-2 TRBD1 TRBV19 few CASSLQGVNTGELFF TGTGCCAGTAGTCTACAGGGGGTGAACACCGGGGAGCTGTTTTTT
TRBJ1-1 TRBD1 TRBV10-3 - CAISDPGQGVGNTEAFF TGTGCCATCAGTGATCCCGGACAGGGAGTAGGGAACACTGAAGCTTTCTTT
TRBJ2-7 TRBD1 TRBV7-9 once CASSRGTATRSYEQYF TGTGCCAGCAGCCGAGGGACAGCCACGAGATCCTACGAGCAGTACTTC
TRBJ2-7 TRBD1 TRBV30 - CAWSVTGGGGWYEQYF TGTGCCTGGAGTGTAACAGGGGGCGGTGGTTGGTACGAGCAGTACTTC
TRBJ2-7 TRBD2 TRBV7-9 - CASSLLRESYEQYF TGTGCCAGCAGCTTGTTGCGGGAGTCCTACGAGCAGTACTTC
TRBJ2-3 TRBD2 TRBV5-1 - CASSLGLAGGTDTQYF TGCGCCAGCAGCCTGGGACTAGCGGGAGGTACAGATACGCAGTATTTT
TRBJ2-2 - TRBV5-4 - CASSLLQGQSNTGELFF TGTGCCAGCAGCTTACTTCAGGGTCAGTCGAACACCGGGGAGCTGTTTTTT
TRBJ1-1 TRBD1 TRBV2 - CASLTGNTGTEAFF TGTGCCAGCTTGACAGGGAACACAGGCACTGAAGCTTTCTTT
TRBJ2-2 - TRBV15 few CATSSSDTGELFF TGTGCCACCAGCAGCTCGGACACCGGGGAGCTGTTTTTT
TRBJ1-3 - TRBV18 few CASSPPLTASSGNTIYF TGTGCCAGCTCACCACCGTTGACAGCTTCCTCTGGAAACACCATATATTTT
TRBJ1-2 - TRBV18 - CASSPQEFYVRMLSYGYTF TGTGCCAGCTCACCACAGGAGTTCTACGTGCGGATGTTGTCGTATGGCTACACCTTC
TRBJ2-1 - TRBV5-1 - CASSSGLGPIGYSFYNEQFF TGCGCCAGCAGCTCGGGACTTGGCCCAATCGGGTATAGCTTCTACAATGAGCAGTTCTTC
TRBJ2-1 TRBD1 TRBV7-7 - CASSLGTVNEQFF TGTGCTAGCAGCCTCGGGACAGTCAATGAGCAGTTCTTC
TRBJ2-7 - TRBV7-8 - CASSWGLLYEQYF TGTGCCAGCAGCTGGGGACTTCTCTACGAGCAGTACTTC
TRBJ2-1 - TRBV7-8 - CASSPLAGRTEQFF TGTGCCAGCAGCCCCCTGGCGGGGCGCACCGAGCAGTTCTTC
TRBJ2-1 - TRBV5-1 - CASSSDNEQFF TGCGCCAGCAGCTCGGACAATGAGCAGTTCTTC
TRBJ2-3 TRBD2 TRBV9 few CASSVASGRSTDTQYF TGTGCCAGCAGCGTAGCTAGCGGGAGGAGCACAGATACGCAGTATTTT
TRBJ2-7 - TRBV28 - CASSPRTYEQYF TGTGCCAGCAGCCCCAGGACCTACGAGCAGTACTTC